This T cell receptor (beta chain) is from a study of a mutant IDH1 vaccine in newly diagnosed glioma. Overall study: Patients got their first vaccination 4-6 weeks after radiotherapy alone, or with temozolomide cycles.

Profiled with immunoSEQ multiplex PCR; TCRdb holds only in-frame clones, not every one. This sample has tens of thousands of clones, with roughly 80% found just once. Germline-derived CDR1 and CDR2 are SGHAT and FQNNGV. Trimming at V came to 5 bases and at J to 0 bases, leaving 8 bases not matched to a gene. The CDR3 consists of 16 residues. Regarding time point: week 5, during vaccination. The study gave 300 ug of mutant IDH1 20-mer peptide per vaccine dose, with topical imiquimod. Details on this clone: The antigen is not known.

The input for sequencing was PBMCs, taken from a glioma patient whose treatment included an IDH1 peptide vaccine. The chain couples TRBV11-2 to TRBJ2-5; TRBD2 matches 8 bases. This TCR was sampled from a woman aged 18-29 years with glioma. Some clones in this sample may be carry-over from other donors' samples. This CDR3 reads CASSPGTRRNQETQYF. The CDR3 region has the DNA TGTGCCAGCAGCCCCGGGACTAGACGAAACCAAGAGACCCAGTACTTC.